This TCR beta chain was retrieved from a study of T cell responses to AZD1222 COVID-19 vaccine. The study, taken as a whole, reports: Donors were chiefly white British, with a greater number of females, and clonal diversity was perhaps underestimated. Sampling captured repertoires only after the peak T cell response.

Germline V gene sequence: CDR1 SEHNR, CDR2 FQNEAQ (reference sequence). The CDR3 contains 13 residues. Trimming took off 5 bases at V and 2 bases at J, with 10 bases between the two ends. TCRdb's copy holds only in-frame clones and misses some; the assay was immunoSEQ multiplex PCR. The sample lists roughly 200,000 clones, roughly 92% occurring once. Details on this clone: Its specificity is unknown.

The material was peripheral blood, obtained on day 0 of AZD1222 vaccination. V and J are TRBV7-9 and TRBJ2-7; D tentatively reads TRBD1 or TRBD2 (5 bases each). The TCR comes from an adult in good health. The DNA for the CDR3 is TGTGCCAGCAGCCTCCGGGGCGCCTACGAGCAGTACTTC. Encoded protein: CASSLRGAYEQYF.